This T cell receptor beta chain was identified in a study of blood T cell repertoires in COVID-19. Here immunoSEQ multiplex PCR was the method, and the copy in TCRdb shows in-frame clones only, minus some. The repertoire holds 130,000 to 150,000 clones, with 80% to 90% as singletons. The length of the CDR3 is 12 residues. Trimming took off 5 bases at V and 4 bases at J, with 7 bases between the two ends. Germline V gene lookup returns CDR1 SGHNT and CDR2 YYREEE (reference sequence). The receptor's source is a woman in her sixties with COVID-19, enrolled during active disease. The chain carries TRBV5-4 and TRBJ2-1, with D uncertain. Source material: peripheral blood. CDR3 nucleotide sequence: TGTGCCAGCAGTTTCGTTTACAATGAGCAGTTCTTC. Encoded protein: CASSFVYNEQFF.